This T cell receptor (beta chain) was sequenced during a study of Graves' ophthalmopathy and Graves' hyperthyroidism. Amplified TCR beta CDR3 regions were obtained using RNA transcripts as template. RT-PCR was first run with HTBI primers, then multiplex PCR in a second round. TCRdb analysed the multiplex PCR reads with MiXCR anew, one entry per CDR3 protein. Of approximately 700,000 distinct CDR3 sequences listed, roughly two fifths are singletons. As regards this clonotype: Germline and junction disagree at one end, which may indicate a read error.

The CDR3 extends over 13 amino acids. The germline V gene encodes CDR1 LNHNV and CDR2 YYDKDF (reference sequence). If patients had other autoimmune diseases, uncontrolled infections, pregnancy or lactation, they were excluded. Each diagnosis was determined on the basis of clinical symptoms, serum thyroxine, TRAb, thyroid ultrasound and orbital computed tomography. From fresh peripheral blood, over 9 ml in volume, the PBMCs were obtained. This chain joins TRBV15 and TRBJ1-4; D not certain. This sequence was found in an adult man with Graves' ophthalmopathy. Sequences were obtained from peripheral blood. The CDR3 reads CATSKPAVERLFF. In DNA, the CDR3 is TGTGCCACCAGCAAACCCGCAGTTGAAAGACTGTTTTTT.